Listed below are T cell receptor beta chains from one sample, sequenced in a study of blood T cell repertoires in COVID-19. Data came from immunoSEQ multiplex PCR; TCRdb stores just in-frame clones and leaves some out. Of approximately 210,000 clones in the sample, 86% are singletons; the top ten hold approximately 0.75%. The specimen sequenced was peripheral blood. The receptors originated from a woman in her 70s with acute or convalescent COVID-19. The CDR3 runs from the conserved cysteine through the conserved F or W.

j_call,v_call,cdr3_aa
TRBJ1-1,TRBV2,CASSESGFGTEAFF
TRBJ2-2,TRBV10-2,CASRPQRGGTGELFF
TRBJ2-7,TRBV28,CASSPGGTGREQYF
TRBJ1-1,TRBV14,CASSQVERRNTEAFF
TRBJ1-1,TRBV10-3,CAISERGGEGSEAFF
TRBJ1-5,TRBV7-2,CASSLGTTNQPQHF
TRBJ1-2,TRBV5-4,CASSGQGSRYGYTF
TRBJ1-1,TRBV10-2,CASSDKAGGGVNTEAFF
TRBJ2-2,TRBV5-1,CASSQAGGEAGELFF
TRBJ2-7,TRBV18,CASSAGGNPYEQYF
TRBJ2-1,TRBV11-2,CASSLLDNYNEQFF
TRBJ2-7,TRBV19,CASSTGQGRAEQYF
TRBJ1-4,TRBV19,CASSRWTNEKLFF
TRBJ1-2,TRBV18,CASSSAGLNYGYTF
TRBJ2-7,TRBV23-1,CASSQSVFHEQYF
TRBJ2-7,TRBV7-2,CASSWRQAYEQYF
TRBJ1-1,TRBV2,CASSSIPNTEAFF
TRBJ2-7,TRBV5-4,CASSLAGGNEQYF
TRBJ1-4,TRBV4-3,CASSQGGRTNEKLFF
TRBJ1-2,TRBV18,CASSQRNYGYTF
TRBJ2-3,TRBV5-1,CASSLLGTSGIGEYTDTQYF
TRBJ1-6,TRBV7-9,CASSLGQGSPLHF
TRBJ2-1,TRBV6-1,CASSEETSGWYNEQFF
TRBJ2-5,TRBV7-7,CASSSGLQETQYF
TRBJ2-6,TRBV6-2/TRBV6-3,CASSPSGTGASGANVLTF
TRBJ2-7,TRBV7-9,CASSLRSYEQYF
TRBJ2-6,TRBV9,CASSVAGAGANVLTF
TRBJ2-1,TRBV11-2,CASSLGVAASYNEQFF
TRBJ1-1,TRBV19,CASSTGMNTEAFF
TRBJ1-2,TRBV18,CASSPDSKGGYTF
TRBJ1-5,TRBV4-1,CASSQEQGRQPQHF
TRBJ1-2,TRBV18,CASSPLDRGVGGYTF
TRBJ1-6,TRBV5-1,CASRLTGDYSPLHF
TRBJ1-5,TRBV6-2/TRBV6-3,CASSYSTGVNQPQHF
TRBJ1-2,TRBV7-9,CASSLTANYGYTF
TRBJ1-2,TRBV6-5,CASSYSRLVLGYGYTF
TRBJ1-2,TRBV2,CASSSGTGTYGYTF
TRBJ1-2,TRBV23-1,CASSHSFGQGLYGYTF
TRBJ2-2,TRBV6-2/TRBV6-3,CASSLRGLAANTGELFF
TRBJ1-4,TRBV5-4,CASSLQGGNEKLFF
TRBJ1-2,TRBV4-2,CASSQDGRAGSYGYTF
TRBJ1-5,TRBV7-9,CASSLFGTDQPQHF
TRBJ2-3,TRBV19,CASSLLAGGYTDTQYF
TRBJ1-2,TRBV3-1/TRBV3-2,CASSGRDRGPGYTF
TRBJ1-1,TRBV5-1,CASSWTGRPEAFF
TRBJ2-7,TRBV19,CASSKGQGGSHEQYF
TRBJ1-2,TRBV19,CASSRDRTYGYTF
TRBJ1-6,TRBV19,CASSIHHGTDSPLHF
TRBJ1-4,TRBV25-1,CASSVWDSNEKLFF
TRBJ2-5,TRBV4-3,CASSPLAGRETQYF
TRBJ1-5,TRBV20-1,CSARQGQPQHF
TRBJ1-5,TRBV19,CASSNGEGQPQHF
TRBJ2-6,TRBV5-1,CASSSGQTGANVLTF
TRBJ1-1,TRBV2,CASSRGQMNTEAFF
TRBJ2-1,TRBV10-1,CASTLAGPSSYNEQFF
TRBJ1-5,TRBV6-2/TRBV6-3,CASSYAGTGGNQPQHF